The 32 T cell receptor beta chains listed next were all sequenced from one sample in a study of resident and recirculating memory T cells in vitiligo. TCRdb's table, derived via immunoSEQ multiplex PCR, lists solely in-frame clones and lacks some. The data contain fewer than 80,000 clones, approximately 90% of them singletons. Material for sequencing was blood. These receptors originate from a male donor with vitiligo.

The chain recombines TRBV6-5 with TRBJ2-7; TRBD1 matches 10 bases. The CDR3 consists of 15 residues. Per germline, CDR1 MNHEY and CDR2 SVGAGI. The ends lost 6 bases at V and 2 bases at J; junction bases unmatched: 7. The CDR3 is CASSHRDRGTYEQYF. CDR3 DNA sequence: TGTGCCAGCAGCCACCGGGACAGGGGAACCTACGAGCAGTACTTC.

This clone is judged medium-sized. The chain's CDR3 is CASSQEGQGSSYEQYF. The CDR3 nucleotides read TGCGCCAGCAGCCAAGAGGGACAGGGATCCTCCTACGAGCAGTACTTC. The J gene is TRBJ2-7, the V gene TRBV4-3; 9 positions match TRBD1. V lost 0 bases and J lost 0; bases outside the gene matches: 3. This CDR3 contains 16 residues. Germline assignment: CDR1 LGHNA and CDR2 YSLEER.

J is TRBJ1-3 and V is TRBV6-6; TRBD1 agrees at 7 bases. The CDR3 has 16 amino acids. Germline-derived CDR1 and CDR2 are MNHNY and SVGAGI (reference sequence). With V trimmed by 10 bases and J by 0 bases, 12 bases remained unmatched. The CDR3 DNA reads TGTGCCACCTCGGGACAGCAAGTTTCCTCTGGAAACACCATATATTTT. Its protein is CATSGQQVSSGNTIYF.

The rearrangement links TRBV2 to TRBJ1-1; a weak D match, TRBD1 (5 bases). Trimming cost V 2 bases and J 8 bases, with 12 bases left between them. This CDR3 has 13 residues. Germline CDR1 and CDR2: SNHLY and FYNNEI. CDR3 coding DNA: TGTGCCAGCAGTGAATCTGGGGGGAGCGAAGCTTTCTTT. This sequence encodes CASSESGGSEAFF.

This chain links TRBV6-5 with TRBJ2-7, with 9 bases identical to TRBD1. The CDR3 has 14 residues. From germline, CDR1 is MNHEY and CDR2 SVGAGI. V lost 8 bases and J lost 6; bases outside the gene matches: 11. DNA of the CDR3: TGTGCCAGCGACCAAAAACAGGGGGCGAGCGAGCAGTACTTC. This sequence encodes CASDQKQGASEQYF.

The rearrangement uses TRBV4-3 and TRBJ2-1; 13 bases match TRBD2. The CDR3 has 21 residues. V trimming: 0 bases; J trimming: 7 bases; junction bases outside the gene matches: 18. Germline assignment: CDR1 LGHNA and CDR2 YSLEER. The CDR3: CASSQDTYAGRLAGGWNEQFF. The DNA of the CDR3 is TGCGCCAGCAGCCAAGATACTTACGCCGGACGACTAGCGGGGGGTTGGAATGAGCAGTTCTTC.

The chain recombines TRBV6-5 with TRBJ2-5; the match to TRBD2 covers 7 bases. With V trimmed by 2 bases and J by 5 bases, 5 bases remained unmatched. The germline V gene has CDR1 MNHEY and CDR2 SVGAGI. This CDR3 comprises 14 residues. CDR3 nucleotides: TGTGCCAGCAGTTACGTGGCGCGGGGGGAGACCCAGTACTTC. This gives the protein CASSYVARGETQYF.

This clone was recorded once. This chain uses TRBV4-2 with TRBJ2-3, with 11 positions matching TRBD2. CDR3 size: 16 residues. The J segment lost 4 bases and the V segment lost 4 bases, leaving 7 bases of the junction unmatched. The germline gives CDR1 LGHNA, CDR2 YNFKEQ. DNA of the CDR3: TGTGCCAGCAGCCTCCTTAGCGGGGGGGACCCAGATACGCAGTATTTT. As protein: CASSLLSGGDPDTQYF.

The chain carries TRBV21-1 and TRBJ1-2; the table's TRBD1 call for D was not verified on the DNA. TRBV21-1 is reported as a pseudogene. This CDR3 is built from 12 residues. CDR3 in DNA: TGTGCCAGCAGCAAAGGGGGGCTTGGCTACACCTTC. It codes for CASSKGGLGYTF.

This clone has a handful of counts. This chain links TRBV5-1 with TRBJ2-1; the match to TRBD2 covers 8 bases. V lost 1 base to trimming and J lost 6 bases; unmatched junction nucleotides: 0. Germline V lookup: CDR1 SGHRS, CDR2 YFSETQ. The CDR3 spans 13 residues. CDR3: CASSLTSGNEQFF. The CDR3 nucleotides are TGCGCCAGCAGCTTGACTAGCGGCAATGAGCAGTTCTTC.

V usage is TRBV6-1 and J usage is TRBJ1-6, with a weak D call TRBD1 (5 bases). This CDR3 has 16 amino acids. The V gene lost 2 bases and the J gene lost 5 bases, with 13 bases spanning the gap. Germline V gene sequence: CDR1 MNHNS, CDR2 SASEGT. CDR3 sequence reads: CASSEQGNDNNSPLHF. CDR3 DNA: TGTGCCAGCAGTGAACAGGGTAACGACAATAATTCACCCCTCCACTTT.

The chain joins TRBV25-1 to TRBJ1-2; the D is unclear. The CDR3 runs 15 residues. CDR1 and CDR2 (germline): MGHDK, SYGVNS. Trimming took off 2 bases at V and 4 bases at J, with 14 bases between the two ends. CDR3 amino acids: CASSEVGGRSYGYTF. The DNA for the CDR3 is TGTGCCAGCAGTGAAGTCGGAGGTCGGTCCTATGGCTACACCTTC.

The rearrangement links TRBV7-2 to TRBJ2-5, with unresolved D. Germline loops: CDR1 SGHTA, CDR2 FQGNSA. Trimming stripped 4 bases from V and 5 bases from J, with 11 bases between. The CDR3 spans 13 residues. CDR3 loop: CASSSWASETQYF. CDR3 bases: TGTGCCAGCAGCTCCTGGGCGTCGGAGACCCAGTACTTC.

The chain employs TRBV4-1 and TRBJ1-2; 9 bases are shared with TRBD1. J gave up 8 bases and V 1 base, and 8 bases lay outside the gene matches. The CDR3 sequence is 15 residues long. The V gene's germline CDR1 is MGHRA and CDR2 YSYEKL. The CDR3 DNA follows: TGCGCCAGCAGCCAAGTTTTACAGGGGGCGCGCGGCTACACCTTC. Protein product: CASSQVLQGARGYTF.

The rearrangement links TRBV11-2 to TRBJ2-1; TRBD2 is a possible D gene (6 bases). V was shortened by 2 bases and J by 12 bases, with 11 bases between the two germline ends. Germline V gives CDR1 SGHAT, CDR2 FQNNGV. The CDR3 sequence is 12 residues long. The CDR3, as DNA: TGTGCCAGCAGCTTAAATATGGGACTGCAGTTCTTC. This encodes CASSLNMGLQFF. The variable domain in full, completed from reference TRBV11-2 and TRBJ2-1, reads EAGVAQSPRYKIIEKRQSVAFWCNPISGHATLYWYQQILGQGPKLLIQFQNNGVVDDSQLPKDRFSAERLKGVDSTLKIQPAKLEDSAVYLCASSLNMGLQFFGPGTRLTVL.

The V and J genes are TRBV5-1 and TRBJ1-3; 7 bases match TRBD1. V lost 5 bases to trimming and J lost 4 bases; unmatched junction nucleotides: 3. Germline CDR1 reads SGHRS; CDR2 reads YFSETQ. This CDR3 has 13 amino acids. Here the CDR3 DNA reads TGCGCCAGCAGGAGGGGACAGGGAAACACCATATATTTT. Its protein is CASRRGQGNTIYF.

The chain recombines TRBV7-2 with TRBJ1-4; no clear D gene. The CDR3 runs 13 residues. Germline values: CDR1 SGHTA, CDR2 FQGNSA. The ends were cut back, 1 base at V and 8 bases at J, with 8 bases in the middle. The CDR3 region is CASSLDRSEKLFF. CDR3 in DNA: TGTGCCAGCAGCTTAGATCGGAGCGAAAAACTGTTTTTT.

This chain connects TRBV6-1 to TRBJ2-5; TRBD1 matches 10 bases. The J call may be mistaken, given a closer DNA end match to TRBJ2-7. Germline V gives CDR1 MNHNS, CDR2 SASEGT. This CDR3 has 14 residues. The DNA for the CDR3 is TGTGCCAGCAGTGAAGGGACAGGGGGCTACGAGCAGTACTTC. Its translation is CASSEGTGGYEQYF.

The chain uses TRBV19 and TRBJ2-2, with 13 bases lining up with TRBD2. The CDR3 consists of 18 residues. V gave up 6 bases and J gave up 0 bases; unmatched junction bases: 7. Germline values: CDR1 LNHDA, CDR2 SQIVND (reference sequence). The CDR3 loop reads CASRPGLAGHSNTGELFF. The CDR3 bases are TGTGCCAGTAGGCCGGGACTAGCGGGACATTCGAACACCGGGGAGCTGTTTTTT.

The chain combines TRBV4-1 with TRBJ2-5; TRBD2 matches at 8 bases. J was trimmed by 0 bases and V by 1 base; bases with no gene match: 7. CDR3 length: 17 residues. From germline, CDR1 is MGHRA and CDR2 YSYEKL. The CDR3: CASSQGPAGAHQETQYF. The CDR3 bases are TGCGCCAGCAGCCAAGGCCCAGCGGGGGCCCACCAAGAGACCCAGTACTTC.

In its sample, this clone was seen once. Other DNA sequences from this sample encode an identical CDR3 as well. The V and J genes are TRBV6-5 and TRBJ1-2, with 8 bases lining up with TRBD1. From germline, CDR1 is MNHEY and CDR2 SVGAGI. The junction had 9 bases not matched to a gene; V was cut back by 6 bases and J by 6 bases. The CDR3 is 14 amino acids. In DNA, the CDR3 is TGTGCCAGCAGGGACGGGGACAGGCTTCATGGCTACACCTTC. Protein: CASRDGDRLHGYTF.

The rearrangement links TRBV5-1 to TRBJ2-5; D remains ambiguous. The germline V gene has CDR1 SGHRS and CDR2 YFSETQ. V shed 1 base and J shed 4 bases, with 20 bases lying between them. The CDR3 is made up of 17 amino acids. DNA of the CDR3: TGCGCCAGCAGCTTGCTGCCTCCTTTGTCCTCCGGAGAGACCCAGTACTTC. Translated, it gives CASSLLPPLSSGETQYF.

The chain combines TRBV7-2 with TRBJ1-2, with 9 bases fitting TRBD1. The CDR3 is made up of 16 amino acids. V lost 5 bases, J lost 4 bases, and 11 bases stayed unmatched. Germline V gene lookup returns CDR1 SGHTA and CDR2 FQGNSA. Here the CDR3 reads CASSMRTGDVIYGYTF. DNA for the CDR3: TGTGCCAGCAGCATGAGGACAGGGGATGTTATCTATGGCTACACCTTC.

This rearrangement joins TRBV7-3 to TRBJ2-1; TRBD1 matches 9 bases. Looked up from germline, CDR1 is SGHTA and CDR2 is FQGTGA. The junction had 6 bases not matched to a gene; V was cut back by 5 bases and J by 7 bases. The length of the CDR3 is 14 residues. The CDR3 DNA is TGTGCCAGCAGCCTTAAACAGGGGGCGAATGAGCAGTTCTTC. Residues: CASSLKQGANEQFF.

Points on this clone: A read error may account for a junction end that differs from germline. J is TRBJ1-3 and V is TRBV27; TRBD1 matches 9 bases. The CDR3 consists of 20 residues. The germline V gene encodes CDR1 MNHEY and CDR2 SMNVEV (reference sequence). CDR3 sequence reads: CASSLSGPGQGFASGNPIYF. The CDR3, as DNA: TGTGCCAGCAGTTTATCGGGGCCGGGACAGGGCTTCGCCTCTGGAAACCCCATATATTTT.

This chain connects TRBV19 to TRBJ1-6; 9 bases are shared with TRBD1. Losses at the gene ends were 3 bases for V and 2 bases for J; bases not matched to a gene: 5. The CDR3 has 17 residues. CDR1 LNHDA and CDR2 SQIVND come from the germline V gene (reference sequence). The CDR3 DNA follows: TGTGCCAGTAGTATGGACGGGACAGGGACCTATAATTCACCCCTCCACTTT. The encoded protein is CASSMDGTGTYNSPLHF. Supplemented by reference TRBV19 and TRBJ1-6, the full variable domain reads DGGITQSPKYLFRKEGQNVTLSCEQNLNHDAMYWYRQDPGQGLRLIYYSQIVNDFQKGDIAEGYSVSREKKESFPLTVTSAQKNPTAFYLCASSMDGTGTYNSPLHFGNGTRLTVT.

The chain employs TRBV5-1 and TRBJ2-7, with 9 bases lining up with TRBD1. There are 15 residues in the CDR3. Unmatched junction bases numbered 11, after V lost 4 bases and J lost 6 bases. Germline-derived CDR1 and CDR2 are SGHRS and YFSETQ. CDR3 bases: TGCGCCAGCAGCGATTGGACAGGGGCCTCTCTCGAGCAGTACTTC. It translates to CASSDWTGASLEQYF.

This chain connects TRBV5-1 to TRBJ1-2, with D possibly being TRBD1 (6 bases). V lost 4 bases and J lost 1, with 8 bases in between. The CDR3 runs to 13 residues. Germline loops: CDR1 SGHRS, CDR2 YFSETQ. The CDR3 sequence is CASSPDSNYGYTF. The CDR3 bases are TGCGCCAGCAGCCCGGACAGTAACTATGGCTACACCTTC. Filled out from reference TRBV5-1 and TRBJ1-2, the complete variable domain reads KAGVTQTPRYLIKTRGQQVTLSCSPISGHRSVSWYQQTPGQGLQFLFEYFSETQRNKGNFPGRFSGRQFSNSRSEMNVSTLELGDSALYLCASSPDSNYGYTFGSGTRLTVV.

The chain carries TRBV5-4 and TRBJ1-1; D uncertain. V gave up 4 bases and J gave up 3 bases, with 16 bases separating them. The CDR3 has 15 residues. Germline CDR1 SGHNT, CDR2 YYREEE (reference sequence). The CDR3 loop reads CASSPSPGEDTEAFF. DNA for the CDR3: TGTGCCAGCAGCCCCTCGCCCGGGGAAGACACTGAAGCTTTCTTT.

The chain recombines TRBV29-1 with TRBJ2-7; 7 bases are a match to TRBD1. J gave up 1 base and V 3 bases, and 3 bases lay outside the gene matches. The CDR3 extends over 13 amino acids. Germline assignment: CDR1 SQVTM and CDR2 ANQGSEA. In nucleotides, the CDR3 is TGCAGCGTTGACGTGACAGGGTCCTACGAGCAGTACTTC. Its translation: CSVDVTGSYEQYF.

This clone showed up just once. The V call is TRBV6-1, the J call TRBJ1-5, with 9 nucleotides matching TRBD1. V lost 7 bases to trimming and J lost 4 bases; unmatched junction nucleotides: 8. CDR1 is MNHNS and CDR2 is SASEGT in the germline V gene. The CDR3 covers 15 residues. CDR3 amino acids: CASIEMGQGNQPQHF. The CDR3 nucleotides read TGTGCCAGCATCGAAATGGGACAGGGAAATCAGCCCCAGCATTTT.

The J gene is TRBJ1-4, the V gene TRBV10-1; TRBD1 might be the D (6 bases). Between the trimmed V and J ends, which lost 5 bases and 8 bases, there was a span of 15 bases. The CDR3 covers 14 residues. In germline, CDR1 is WNHNN, CDR2 SYGVQD (reference sequence). CDR3 DNA sequence: TGCGCCAGCAGTCGCCGGGGGGCGGCGGAAAAACTGTTTTTT. It is translated as CASSRRGAAEKLFF.